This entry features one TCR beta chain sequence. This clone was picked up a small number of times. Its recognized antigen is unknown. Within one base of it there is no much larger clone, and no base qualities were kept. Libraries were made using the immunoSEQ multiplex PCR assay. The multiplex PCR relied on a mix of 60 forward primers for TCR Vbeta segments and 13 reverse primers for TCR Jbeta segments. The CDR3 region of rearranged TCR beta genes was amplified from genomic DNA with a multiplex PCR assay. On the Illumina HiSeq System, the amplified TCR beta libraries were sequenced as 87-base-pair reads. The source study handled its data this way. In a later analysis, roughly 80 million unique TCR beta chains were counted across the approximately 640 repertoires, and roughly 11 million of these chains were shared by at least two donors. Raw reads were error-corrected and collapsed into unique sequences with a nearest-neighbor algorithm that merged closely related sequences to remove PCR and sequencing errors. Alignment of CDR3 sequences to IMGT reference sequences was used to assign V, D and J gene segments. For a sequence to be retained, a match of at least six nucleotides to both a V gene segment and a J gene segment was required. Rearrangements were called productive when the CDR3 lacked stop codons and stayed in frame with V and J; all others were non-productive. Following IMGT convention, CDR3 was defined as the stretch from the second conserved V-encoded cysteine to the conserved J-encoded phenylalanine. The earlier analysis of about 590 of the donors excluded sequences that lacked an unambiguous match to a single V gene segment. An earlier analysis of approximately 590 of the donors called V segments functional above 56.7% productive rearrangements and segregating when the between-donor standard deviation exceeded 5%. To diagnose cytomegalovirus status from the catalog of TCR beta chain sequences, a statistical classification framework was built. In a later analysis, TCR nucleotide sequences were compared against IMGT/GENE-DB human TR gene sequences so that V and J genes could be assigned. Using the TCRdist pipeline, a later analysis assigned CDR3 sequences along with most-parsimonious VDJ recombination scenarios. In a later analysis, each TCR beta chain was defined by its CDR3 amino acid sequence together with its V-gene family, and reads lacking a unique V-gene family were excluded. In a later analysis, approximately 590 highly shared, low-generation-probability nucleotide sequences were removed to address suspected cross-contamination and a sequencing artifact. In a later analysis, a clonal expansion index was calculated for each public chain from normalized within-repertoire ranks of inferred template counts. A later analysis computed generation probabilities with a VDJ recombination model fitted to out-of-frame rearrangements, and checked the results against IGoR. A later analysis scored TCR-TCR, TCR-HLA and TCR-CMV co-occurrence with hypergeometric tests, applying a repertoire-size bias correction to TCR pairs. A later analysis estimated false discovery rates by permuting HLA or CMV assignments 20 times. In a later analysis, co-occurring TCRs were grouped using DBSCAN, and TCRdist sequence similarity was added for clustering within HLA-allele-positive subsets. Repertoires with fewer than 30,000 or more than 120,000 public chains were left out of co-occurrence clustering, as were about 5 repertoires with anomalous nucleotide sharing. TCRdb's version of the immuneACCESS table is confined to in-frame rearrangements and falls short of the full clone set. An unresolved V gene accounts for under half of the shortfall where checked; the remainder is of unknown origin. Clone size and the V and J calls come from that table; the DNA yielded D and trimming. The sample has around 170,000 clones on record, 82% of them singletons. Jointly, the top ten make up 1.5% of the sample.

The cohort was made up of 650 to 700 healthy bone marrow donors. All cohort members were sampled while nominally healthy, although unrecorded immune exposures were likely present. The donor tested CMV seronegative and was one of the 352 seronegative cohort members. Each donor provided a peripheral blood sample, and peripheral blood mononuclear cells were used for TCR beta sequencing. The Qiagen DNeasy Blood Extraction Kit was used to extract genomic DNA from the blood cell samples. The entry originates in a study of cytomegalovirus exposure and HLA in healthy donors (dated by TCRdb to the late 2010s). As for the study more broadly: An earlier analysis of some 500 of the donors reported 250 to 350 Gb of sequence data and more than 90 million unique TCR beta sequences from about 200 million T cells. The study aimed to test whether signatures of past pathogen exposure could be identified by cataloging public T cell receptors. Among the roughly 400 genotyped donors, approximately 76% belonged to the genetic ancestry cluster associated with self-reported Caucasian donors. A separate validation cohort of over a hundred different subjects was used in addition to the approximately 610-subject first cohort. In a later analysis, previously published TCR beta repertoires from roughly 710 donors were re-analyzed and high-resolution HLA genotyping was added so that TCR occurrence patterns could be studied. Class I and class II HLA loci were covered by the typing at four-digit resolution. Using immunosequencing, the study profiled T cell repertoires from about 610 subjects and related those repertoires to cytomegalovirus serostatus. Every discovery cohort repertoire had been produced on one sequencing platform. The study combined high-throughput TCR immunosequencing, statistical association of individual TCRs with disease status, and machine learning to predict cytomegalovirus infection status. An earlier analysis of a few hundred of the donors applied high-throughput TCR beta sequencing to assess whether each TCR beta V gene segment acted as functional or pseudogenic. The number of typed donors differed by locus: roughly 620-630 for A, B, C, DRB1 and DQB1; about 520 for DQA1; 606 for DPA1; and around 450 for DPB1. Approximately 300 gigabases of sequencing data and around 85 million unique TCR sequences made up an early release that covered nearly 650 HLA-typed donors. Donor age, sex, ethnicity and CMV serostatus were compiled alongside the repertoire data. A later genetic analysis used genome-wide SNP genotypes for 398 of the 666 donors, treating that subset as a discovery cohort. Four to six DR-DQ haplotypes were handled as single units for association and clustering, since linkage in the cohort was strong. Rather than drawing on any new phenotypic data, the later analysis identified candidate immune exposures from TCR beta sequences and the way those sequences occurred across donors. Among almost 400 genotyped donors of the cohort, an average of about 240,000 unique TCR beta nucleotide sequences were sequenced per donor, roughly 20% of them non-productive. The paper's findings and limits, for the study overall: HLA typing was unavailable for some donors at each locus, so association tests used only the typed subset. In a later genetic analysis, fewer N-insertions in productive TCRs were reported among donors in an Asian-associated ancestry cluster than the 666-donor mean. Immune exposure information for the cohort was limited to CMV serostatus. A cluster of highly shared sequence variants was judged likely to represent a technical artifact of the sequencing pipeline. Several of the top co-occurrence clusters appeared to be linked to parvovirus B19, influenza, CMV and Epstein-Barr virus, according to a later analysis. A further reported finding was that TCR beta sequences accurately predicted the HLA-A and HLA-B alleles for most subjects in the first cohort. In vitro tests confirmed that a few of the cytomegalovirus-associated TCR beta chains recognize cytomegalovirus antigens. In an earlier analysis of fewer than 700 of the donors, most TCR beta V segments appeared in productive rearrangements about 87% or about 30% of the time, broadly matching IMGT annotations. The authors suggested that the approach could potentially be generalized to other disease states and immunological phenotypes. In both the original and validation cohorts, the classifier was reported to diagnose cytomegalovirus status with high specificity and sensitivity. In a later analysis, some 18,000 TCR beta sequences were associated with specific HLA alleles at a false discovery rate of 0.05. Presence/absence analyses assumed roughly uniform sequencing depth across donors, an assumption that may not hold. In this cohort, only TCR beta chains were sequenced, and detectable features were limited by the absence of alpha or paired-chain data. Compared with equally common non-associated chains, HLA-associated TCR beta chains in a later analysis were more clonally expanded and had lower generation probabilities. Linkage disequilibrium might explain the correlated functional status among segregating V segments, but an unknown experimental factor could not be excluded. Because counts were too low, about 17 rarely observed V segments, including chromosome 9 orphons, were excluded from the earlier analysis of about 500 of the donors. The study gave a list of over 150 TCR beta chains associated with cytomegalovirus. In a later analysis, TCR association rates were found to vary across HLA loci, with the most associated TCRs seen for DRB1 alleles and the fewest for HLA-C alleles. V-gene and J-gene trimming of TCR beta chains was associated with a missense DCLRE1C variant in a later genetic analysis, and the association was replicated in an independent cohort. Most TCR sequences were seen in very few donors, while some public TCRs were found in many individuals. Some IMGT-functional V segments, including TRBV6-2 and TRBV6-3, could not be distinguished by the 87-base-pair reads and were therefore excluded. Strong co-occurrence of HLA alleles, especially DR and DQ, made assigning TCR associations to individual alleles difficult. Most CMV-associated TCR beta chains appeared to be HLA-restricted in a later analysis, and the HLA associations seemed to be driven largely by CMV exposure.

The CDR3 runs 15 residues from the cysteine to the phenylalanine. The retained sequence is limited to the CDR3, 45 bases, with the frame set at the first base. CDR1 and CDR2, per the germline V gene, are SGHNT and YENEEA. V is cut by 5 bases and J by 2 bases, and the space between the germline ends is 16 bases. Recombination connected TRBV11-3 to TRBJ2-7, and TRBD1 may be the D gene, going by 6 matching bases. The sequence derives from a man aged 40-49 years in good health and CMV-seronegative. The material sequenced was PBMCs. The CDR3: CASSRETGATYEQYF. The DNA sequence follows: TGTGCCAGCAGCCGAGAGACAGGCGCCACCTACGAGCAGTACTTC.